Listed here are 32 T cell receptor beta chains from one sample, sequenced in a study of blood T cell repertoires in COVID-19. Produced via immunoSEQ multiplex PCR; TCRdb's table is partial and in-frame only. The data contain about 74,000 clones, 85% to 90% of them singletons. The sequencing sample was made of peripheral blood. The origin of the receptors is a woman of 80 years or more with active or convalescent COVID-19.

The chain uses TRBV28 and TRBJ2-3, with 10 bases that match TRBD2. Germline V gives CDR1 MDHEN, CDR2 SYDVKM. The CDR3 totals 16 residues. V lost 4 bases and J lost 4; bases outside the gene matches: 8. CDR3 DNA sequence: TGTGCCAGCAGTTCTCTAGCGGGAGTAGGCGCAGATACGCAGTATTTT. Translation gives CASSSLAGVGADTQYF.

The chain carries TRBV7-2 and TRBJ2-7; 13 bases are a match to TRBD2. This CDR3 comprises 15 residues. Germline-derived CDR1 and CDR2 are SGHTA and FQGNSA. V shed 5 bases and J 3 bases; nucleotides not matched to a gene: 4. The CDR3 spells CASSQWTSGGYEQYF. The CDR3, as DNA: TGTGCCAGCAGCCAATGGACTAGCGGGGGCTACGAGCAGTACTTC.

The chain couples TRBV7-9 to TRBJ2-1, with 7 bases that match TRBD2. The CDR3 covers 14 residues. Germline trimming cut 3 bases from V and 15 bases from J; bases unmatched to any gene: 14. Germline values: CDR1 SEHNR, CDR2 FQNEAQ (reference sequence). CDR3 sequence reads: CASSLGIAGPTPFF. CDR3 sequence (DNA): TGTGCCAGCAGCTTGGGCATAGCGGGCCCAACGCCGTTCTTC. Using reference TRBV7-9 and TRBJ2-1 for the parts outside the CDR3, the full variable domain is DTGVSQNPRHKITKRGQNVTFRCDPISEHNRLYWYRQTLGQGPEFLTYFQNEAQLEKSRLLSDRFSAERPKGSFSTLEIQRTEQGDSAMYLCASSLGIAGPTPFFGPGTRLTVL.

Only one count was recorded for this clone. The CDR3 DNA follows: TGTGCCAGCAGCCCCCGGACCGGGGAGCTGTTTTTT. It specifies CASSPRTGELFF. The chain has TRBV7-2 and TRBJ2-2; the D is unclear. Trimming removed 5 bases at V and 5 bases at J, with 6 bases between. Looked up from germline, CDR1 is SGHTA and CDR2 is FQGNSA. There are 12 residues in the CDR3.

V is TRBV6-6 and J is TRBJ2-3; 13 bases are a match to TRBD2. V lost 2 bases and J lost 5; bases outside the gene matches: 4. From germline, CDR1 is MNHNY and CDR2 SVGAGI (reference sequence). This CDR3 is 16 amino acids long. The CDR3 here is CASSYGLAGAGDTQYF. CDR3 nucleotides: TGTGCCAGCAGTTACGGACTAGCGGGAGCCGGAGATACGCAGTATTTT.

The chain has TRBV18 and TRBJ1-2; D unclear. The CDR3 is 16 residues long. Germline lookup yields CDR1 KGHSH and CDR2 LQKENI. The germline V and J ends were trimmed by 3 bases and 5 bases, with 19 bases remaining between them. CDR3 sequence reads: CASSPALGEVRYGYTF. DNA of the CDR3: TGTGCCAGCTCACCCGCTCTCGGGGAAGTTAGATATGGCTACACCTTC.

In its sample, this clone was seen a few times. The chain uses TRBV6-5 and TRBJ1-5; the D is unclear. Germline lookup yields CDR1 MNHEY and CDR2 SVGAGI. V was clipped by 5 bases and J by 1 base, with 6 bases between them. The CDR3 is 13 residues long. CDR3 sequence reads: CASSHKSNQPQHF. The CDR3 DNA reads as TGTGCCAGCAGTCACAAGAGCAATCAGCCCCAGCATTTT.

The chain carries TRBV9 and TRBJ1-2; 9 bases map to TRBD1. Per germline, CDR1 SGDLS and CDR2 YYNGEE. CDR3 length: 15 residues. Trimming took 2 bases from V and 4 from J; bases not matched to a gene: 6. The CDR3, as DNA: TGTGCCAGCAGCGTTACAGGGGGCGCCAGCTATGGCTACACCTTC. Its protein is CASSVTGGASYGYTF.

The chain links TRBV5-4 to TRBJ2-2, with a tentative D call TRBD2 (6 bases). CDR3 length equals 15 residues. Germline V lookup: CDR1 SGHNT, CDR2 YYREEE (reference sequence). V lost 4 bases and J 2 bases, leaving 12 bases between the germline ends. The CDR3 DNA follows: TGTGCCAGCAGCCTACGGGGGAGTAACACCGGGGAGCTGTTTTTT. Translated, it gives CASSLRGSNTGELFF.

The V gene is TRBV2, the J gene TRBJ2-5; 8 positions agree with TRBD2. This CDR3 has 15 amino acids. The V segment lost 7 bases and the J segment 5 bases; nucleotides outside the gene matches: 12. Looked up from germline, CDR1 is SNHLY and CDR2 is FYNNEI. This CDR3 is CASIREGLRFETQYF. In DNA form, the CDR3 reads TGTGCCAGCATACGGGAGGGCCTTCGATTCGAGACCCAGTACTTC.

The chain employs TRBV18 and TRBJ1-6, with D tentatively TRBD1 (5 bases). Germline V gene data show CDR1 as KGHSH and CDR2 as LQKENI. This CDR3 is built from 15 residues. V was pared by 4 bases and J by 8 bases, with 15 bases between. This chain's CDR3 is CASSLTGGVDSPLHF. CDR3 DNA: TGTGCCAGCTCACTAACTGGAGGGGTCGATTCACCCCTCCACTTT.

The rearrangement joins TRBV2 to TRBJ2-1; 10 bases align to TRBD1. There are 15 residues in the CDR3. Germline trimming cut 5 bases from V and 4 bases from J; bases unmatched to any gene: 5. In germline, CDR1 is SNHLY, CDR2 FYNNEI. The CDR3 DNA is TGTGCCAGCAGTCGGACAGGGGGGAGGTACAATGAGCAGTTCTTC. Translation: CASSRTGGRYNEQFF.

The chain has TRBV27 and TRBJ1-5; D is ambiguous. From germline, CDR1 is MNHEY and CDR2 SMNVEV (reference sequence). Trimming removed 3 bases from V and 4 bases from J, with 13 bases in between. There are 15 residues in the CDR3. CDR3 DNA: TGTGCCAGCAGTTTCTCGGGGTCAGGAAATCAGCCCCAGCATTTT. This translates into CASSFSGSGNQPQHF.

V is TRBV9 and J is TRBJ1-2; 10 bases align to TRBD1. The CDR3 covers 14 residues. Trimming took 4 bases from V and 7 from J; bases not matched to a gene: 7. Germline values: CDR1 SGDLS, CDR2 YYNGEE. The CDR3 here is CASSLRTGGGGYTF. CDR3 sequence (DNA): TGTGCCAGCAGCCTTCGGACAGGGGGAGGTGGCTACACCTTC.

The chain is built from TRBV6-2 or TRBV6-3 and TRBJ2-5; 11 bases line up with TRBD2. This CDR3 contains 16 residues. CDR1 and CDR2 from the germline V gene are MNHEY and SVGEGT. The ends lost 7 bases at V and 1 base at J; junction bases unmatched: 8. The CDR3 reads CASTPLSGGAQETQYF. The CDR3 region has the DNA TGTGCCAGCACCCCTCTTAGCGGGGGGGCCCAAGAGACCCAGTACTTC.

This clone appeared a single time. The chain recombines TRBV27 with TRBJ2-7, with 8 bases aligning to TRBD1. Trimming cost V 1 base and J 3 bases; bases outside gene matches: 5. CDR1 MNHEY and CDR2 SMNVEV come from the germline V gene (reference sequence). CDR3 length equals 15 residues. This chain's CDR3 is CASSLWQGALYEQYF. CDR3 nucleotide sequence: TGTGCCAGCAGTTTATGGCAGGGGGCTCTCTACGAGCAGTACTTC.

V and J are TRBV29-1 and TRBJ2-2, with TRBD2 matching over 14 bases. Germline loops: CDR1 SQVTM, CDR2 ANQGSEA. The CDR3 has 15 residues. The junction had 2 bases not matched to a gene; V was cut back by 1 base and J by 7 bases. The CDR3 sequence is CSVEGTSGGNGELFF. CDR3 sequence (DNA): TGCAGCGTTGAAGGGACTAGCGGGGGGAACGGGGAGCTGTTTTTT.

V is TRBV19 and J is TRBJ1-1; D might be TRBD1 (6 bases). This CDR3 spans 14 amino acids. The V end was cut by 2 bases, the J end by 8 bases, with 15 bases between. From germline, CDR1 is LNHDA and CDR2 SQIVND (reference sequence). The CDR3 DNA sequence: TGTGCCAGTAGTATACTCACAGGGAGGGGAGAAGCTTTCTTT. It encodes CASSILTGRGEAFF.

CDR3 bases: TGTGCCAGCAGCACTCAAATGAACACTGAAGCTTTCTTT. It translates to CASSTQMNTEAFF. The chain combines TRBV5-4 with TRBJ1-1; D gene uncertain. This CDR3 region has 13 residues. Germline CDR1 and CDR2: SGHNT and YYREEE (reference sequence). V lost 4 bases to trimming and J lost 0 bases, with 7 bases between them.

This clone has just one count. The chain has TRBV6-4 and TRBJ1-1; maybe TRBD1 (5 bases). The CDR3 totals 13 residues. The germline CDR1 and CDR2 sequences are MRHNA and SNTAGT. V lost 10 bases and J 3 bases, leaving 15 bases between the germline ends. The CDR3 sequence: CANTQGKDTEAFF. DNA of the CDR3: TGTGCCAACACCCAGGGAAAAGACACTGAAGCTTTCTTT.

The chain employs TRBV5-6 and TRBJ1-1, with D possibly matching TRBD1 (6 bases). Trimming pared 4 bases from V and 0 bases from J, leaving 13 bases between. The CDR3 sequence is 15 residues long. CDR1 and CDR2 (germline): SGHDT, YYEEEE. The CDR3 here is CASSRRGGMNTEAFF. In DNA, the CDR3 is TGTGCCAGCAGCAGACGGGGGGGCATGAACACTGAAGCTTTCTTT. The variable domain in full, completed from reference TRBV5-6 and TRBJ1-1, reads DAGVTQSPTHLIKTRGQQVTLRCSPKSGHDTVSWYQQALGQGPQFIFQYYEEEERQRGNFPDRFSGHQFPNYSSELNVNALLLGDSALYLCASSRRGGMNTEAFFGQGTRLTVV.

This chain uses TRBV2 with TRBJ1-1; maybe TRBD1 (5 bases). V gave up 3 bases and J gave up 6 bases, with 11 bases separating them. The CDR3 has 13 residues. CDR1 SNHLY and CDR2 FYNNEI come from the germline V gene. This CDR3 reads CASSEGDWAEAFF. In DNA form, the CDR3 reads TGTGCCAGCAGTGAGGGGGACTGGGCTGAAGCTTTCTTT.

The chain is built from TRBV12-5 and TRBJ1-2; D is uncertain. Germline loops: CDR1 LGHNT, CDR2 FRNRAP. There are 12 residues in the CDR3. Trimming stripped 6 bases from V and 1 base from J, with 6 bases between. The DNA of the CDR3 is TGTGCTAGTGGCCGGGATAACTATGGCTACACCTTC. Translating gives CASGRDNYGYTF. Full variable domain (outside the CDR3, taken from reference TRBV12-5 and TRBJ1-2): DARVTQTPRHKVTEMGQEVTMRCQPILGHNTVFWYRQTMMQGLELLAYFRNRAPLDDSGMPKDRFSAEMPDATLATLKIQPSEPRDSAVYFCASGRDNYGYTFGSGTRLTVV.

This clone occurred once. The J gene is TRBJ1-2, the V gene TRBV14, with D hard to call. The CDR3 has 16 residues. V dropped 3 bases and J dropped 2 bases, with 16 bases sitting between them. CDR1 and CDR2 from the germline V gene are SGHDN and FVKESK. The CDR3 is CASSQRGQAWNYGYTF. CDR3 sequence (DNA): TGTGCCAGCAGCCAGAGAGGGCAGGCTTGGAACTATGGCTACACCTTC.

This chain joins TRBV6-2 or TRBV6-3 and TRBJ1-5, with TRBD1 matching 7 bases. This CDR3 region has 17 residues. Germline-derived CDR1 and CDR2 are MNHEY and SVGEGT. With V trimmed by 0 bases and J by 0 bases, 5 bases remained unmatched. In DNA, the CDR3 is TGTGCCAGCAGTTACTCGTTTTCAGGGGGTAGCAATCAGCCCCAGCATTTT. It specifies CASSYSFSGGSNQPQHF.

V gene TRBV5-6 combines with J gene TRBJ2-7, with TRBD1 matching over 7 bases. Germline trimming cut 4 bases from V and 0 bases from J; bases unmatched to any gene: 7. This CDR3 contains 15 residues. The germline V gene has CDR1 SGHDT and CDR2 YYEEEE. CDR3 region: CASSPRDRSSYEQYF. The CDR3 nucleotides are TGTGCCAGCAGCCCGAGGGACAGAAGCTCCTACGAGCAGTACTTC.

CDR3: CAIRVQGGNTIYF. The CDR3 bases are TGTGCCATCAGGGTACAGGGGGGTAACACCATATATTTT. The chain joins TRBV10-3 to TRBJ1-3, with 8 bases that match TRBD1. The germline gives CDR1 ENHRY, CDR2 SYGVKD. The V segment lost 6 bases and the J segment 7 bases; nucleotides outside the gene matches: 5. This CDR3 region has 13 residues.

This chain's CDR3 is CASSTRRQTATGELFF. CDR3 nucleotide sequence: TGTGCCAGCAGTACGCGCCGTCAGACAGCCACCGGGGAGCTGTTTTTT. V usage is TRBV6-2 or TRBV6-3 and J usage is TRBJ2-2; perhaps TRBD1 as D (5 bases). The CDR3 is 16 amino acids. Between the trimmed V and J ends, which lost 5 bases and 4 bases, there was a span of 17 bases. CDR1 and CDR2 (germline): MNHEY, SVGEGT.

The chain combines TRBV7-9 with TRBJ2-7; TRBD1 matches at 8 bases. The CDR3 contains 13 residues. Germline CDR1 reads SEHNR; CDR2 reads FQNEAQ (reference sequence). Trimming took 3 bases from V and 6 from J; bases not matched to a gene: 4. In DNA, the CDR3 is TGTGCCAGCAGCTTGGCAGGGGGCGGCGAGCAGTACTTC. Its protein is CASSLAGGGEQYF.

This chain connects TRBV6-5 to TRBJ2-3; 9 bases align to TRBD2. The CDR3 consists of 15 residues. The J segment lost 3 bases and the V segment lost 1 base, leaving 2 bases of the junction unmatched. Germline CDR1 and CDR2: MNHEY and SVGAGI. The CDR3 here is CASSYFAGGTDTQYF. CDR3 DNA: TGTGCCAGCAGTTACTTCGCGGGGGGGACAGATACGCAGTATTTT.

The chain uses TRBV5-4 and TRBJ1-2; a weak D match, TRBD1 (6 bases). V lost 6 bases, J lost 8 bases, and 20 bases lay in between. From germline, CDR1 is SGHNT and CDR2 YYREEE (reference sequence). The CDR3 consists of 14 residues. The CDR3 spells CASTLGGVVDGYTF. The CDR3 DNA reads TGTGCCAGCACCTTAGGGGGAGTAGTCGACGGCTACACCTTC.

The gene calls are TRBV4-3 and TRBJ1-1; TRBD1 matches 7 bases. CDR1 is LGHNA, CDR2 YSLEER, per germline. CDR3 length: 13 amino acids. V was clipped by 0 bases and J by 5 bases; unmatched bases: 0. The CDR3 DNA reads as TGCGCCAGCAGCCAAGACAGGGGGACTGAAGCTTTCTTT. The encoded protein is CASSQDRGTEAFF.